This T cell receptor (beta chain) was observed in a study of blood T cell repertoires in COVID-19 (dated by TCRdb to the early 2020s). Study-wide context: The collaborator samples originated in the United States, Italy and Spain and spanned the acute and convalescent phases of COVID-19. Where available, HLA class I and class II types were obtained from metadata supplied by the sample provider rather than from assay-based typing. Deeply sampled blood TCRbeta repertoires from subjects exposed to, actively infected with, or recovered from COVID-19 were included in the dataset. Sample metadata almost always included a de-identified subject ID, COVID-19 status, age in years and sex. The repertoires were made available in a free public database intended to serve as a resource for research on the immune response to SARS-CoV-2. Samples were obtained from the ongoing ImmuneRACE study (first 160 participants) and from 950 to 1,500 subjects provided by 6 global collaborators. The prospective study material was composed of cDNA or gDNA derived from T cells, B-cell-depleted T cells, or PBMCs.

Broader findings and caveats from the paper: The amount of clinical and demographic metadata varied by source and participant and was provided uncurated.

Germline trimming: 4 bases from V, 2 bases from J; junction bases outside gene matches: 3. CDR1 and CDR2 (WNHNN, SYGVQD) derive from the germline V gene (reference sequence). Counted from cysteine to phenylalanine, this CDR3 has 15 amino acids. Here the CDR3 DNA is all that survives: 45 bases in frame from base 1. This clone was counted once. This clone's antigen is unknown. There are no base qualities to consult, and no much larger clone falls within one base. The collaborating institutions used their own protocols to collect whole blood in K2EDTA tubes. For TCRbeta analysis, collaborator samples were shipped as frozen whole blood, as isolated PBMCs, or as DNA extracted from either sample type. TCRbeta CDR3 regions were amplified from genomic DNA by means of the immunoSEQ Assay, a bias-controlled multiplex PCR. The original pipeline was this. Nucleated cell counts per sample were estimated from amplification of reference gene primers within the assay. To quantify the absolute abundance of each unique TCRbeta CDR3 rearrangement, sequence reads were collapsed and filtered. For each sample, productive Simpson clonality was calculated by taking the square root of Simpson's diversity index across productive rearrangements. TCRdb provides this immuneACCESS table in a form limited to in-frame rearrangements. Some clones are lacking; in checked studies, under half of them reflect an unresolved V gene, and why the rest are absent is not known. The V and J calls and clone size come from that table; D and trimming were worked out from the DNA. For this sample there are about 250,000 clones; around 80% appear just once. Together, the top ten hold 8.5% to 10% of the sample.

Material: peripheral blood. The receptor was isolated from a man aged 40-49 years with active or convalescent COVID-19. The chain was built from TRBV10-1 and TRBJ1-3, with 9 central nucleotides matching TRBD1. The base sequence is TGCGCCAGCAGTGCGGGACAGGGCACTGGAAACACCATATATTTT. Its protein product is CASSAGQGTGNTIYF.